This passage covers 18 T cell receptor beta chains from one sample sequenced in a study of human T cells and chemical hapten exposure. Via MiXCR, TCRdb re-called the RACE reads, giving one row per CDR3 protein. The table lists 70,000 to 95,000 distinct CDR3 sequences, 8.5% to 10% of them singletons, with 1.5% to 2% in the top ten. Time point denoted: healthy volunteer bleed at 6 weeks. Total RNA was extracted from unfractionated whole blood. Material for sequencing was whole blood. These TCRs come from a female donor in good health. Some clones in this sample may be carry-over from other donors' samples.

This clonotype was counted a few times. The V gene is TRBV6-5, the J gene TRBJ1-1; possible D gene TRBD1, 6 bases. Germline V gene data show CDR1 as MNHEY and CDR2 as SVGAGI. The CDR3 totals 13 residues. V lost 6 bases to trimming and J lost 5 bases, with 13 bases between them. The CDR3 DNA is TGTGCCAGCAGGGCAGGAGGGGGGACTGAAGCTTTCTTT. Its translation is CASRAGGGTEAFF.

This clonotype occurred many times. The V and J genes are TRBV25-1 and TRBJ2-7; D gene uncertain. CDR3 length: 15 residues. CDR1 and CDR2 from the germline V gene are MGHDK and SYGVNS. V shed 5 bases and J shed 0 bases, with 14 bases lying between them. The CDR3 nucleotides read TGTGCCAGCAGTCCGAAACTACCGAGCTCCTACGAGCAGTACTTC. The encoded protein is CASSPKLPSSYEQYF.

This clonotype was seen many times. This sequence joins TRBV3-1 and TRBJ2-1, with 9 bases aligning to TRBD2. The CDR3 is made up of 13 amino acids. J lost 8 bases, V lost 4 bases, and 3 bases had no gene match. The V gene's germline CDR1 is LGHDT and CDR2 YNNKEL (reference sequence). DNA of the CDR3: TGTGCCAGCAGCCTAGCGGGGGCACATGAGCAGTTCTTC. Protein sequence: CASSLAGAHEQFF.

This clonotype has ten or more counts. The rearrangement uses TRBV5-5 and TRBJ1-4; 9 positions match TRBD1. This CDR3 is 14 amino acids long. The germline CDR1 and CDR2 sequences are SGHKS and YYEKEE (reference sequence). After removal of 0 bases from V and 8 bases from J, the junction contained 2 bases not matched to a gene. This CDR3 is CASSLGTGVEKLFF. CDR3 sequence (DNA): TGTGCCAGCAGCTTGGGGACAGGGGTCGAAAAACTGTTTTTT.

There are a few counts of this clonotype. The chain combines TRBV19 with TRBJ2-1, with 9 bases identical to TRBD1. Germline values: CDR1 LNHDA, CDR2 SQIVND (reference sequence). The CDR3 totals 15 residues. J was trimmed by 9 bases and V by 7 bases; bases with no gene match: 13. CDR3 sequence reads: CASTSRDREHSEQFF. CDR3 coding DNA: TGTGCCAGTACCAGTAGGGACAGGGAACACAGTGAGCAGTTCTTC.

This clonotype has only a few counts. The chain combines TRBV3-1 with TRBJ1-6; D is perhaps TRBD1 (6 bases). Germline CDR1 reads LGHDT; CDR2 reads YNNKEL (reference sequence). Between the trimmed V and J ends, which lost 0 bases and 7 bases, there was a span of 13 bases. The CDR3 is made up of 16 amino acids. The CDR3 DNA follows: TGTGCCAGCAGCCAAGAGACCGGGGGCGGAAATTCACCCCTCCACTTT. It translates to CASSQETGGGNSPLHF. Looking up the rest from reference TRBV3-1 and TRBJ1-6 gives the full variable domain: DTAVSQTPKYLVTQMGNDKSIKCEQNLGHDTMYWYKQDSKKFLKIMFSYNNKELIINETVPNRFSPKSPDKAHLNLHINSLELGDSAVYFCASSQETGGGNSPLHFGNGTRLTVT.

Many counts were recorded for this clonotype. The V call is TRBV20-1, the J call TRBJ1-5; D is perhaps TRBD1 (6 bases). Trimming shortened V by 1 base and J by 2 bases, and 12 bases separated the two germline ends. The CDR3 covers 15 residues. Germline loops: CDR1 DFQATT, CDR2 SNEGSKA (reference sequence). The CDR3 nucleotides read TGCAGTGCTAGAGTCACGGGGGCAGGCAATCAGCCCCAGCATTTT. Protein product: CSARVTGAGNQPQHF.

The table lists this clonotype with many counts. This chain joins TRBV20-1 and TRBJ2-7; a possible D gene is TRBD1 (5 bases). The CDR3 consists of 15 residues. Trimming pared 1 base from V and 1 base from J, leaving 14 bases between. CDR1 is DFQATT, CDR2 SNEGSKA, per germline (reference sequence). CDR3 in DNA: TGCAGTGCTAGAGTTACAGGTTCTTTATCCTACGAGCAGTACTTC. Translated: CSARVTGSLSYEQYF.

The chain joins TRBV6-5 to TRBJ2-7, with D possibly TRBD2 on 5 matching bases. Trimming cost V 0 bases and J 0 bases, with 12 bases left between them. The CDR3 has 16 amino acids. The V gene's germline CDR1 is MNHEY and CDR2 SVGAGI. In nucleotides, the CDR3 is TGTGCCAGCAGTTACTCGGCCGGGGAGAGCTCCTACGAGCAGTACTTC. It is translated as CASSYSAGESSYEQYF.

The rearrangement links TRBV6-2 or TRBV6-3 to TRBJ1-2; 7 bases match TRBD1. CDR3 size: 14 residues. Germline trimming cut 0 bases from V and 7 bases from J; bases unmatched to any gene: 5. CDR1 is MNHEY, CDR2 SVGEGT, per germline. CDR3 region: CASSYSRTGRGYTF. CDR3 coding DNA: TGTGCCAGCAGTTACTCGAGGACAGGACGTGGCTACACCTTC.

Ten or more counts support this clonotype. CDR3 sequence reads: CASSDNSHRGVGTGELFF. The DNA of the CDR3 is TGTGCCAGCAGCGATAATTCCCACAGAGGCGTTGGGACCGGGGAGCTGTTTTTT. V gene TRBV11-2 combines with J gene TRBJ2-2; D is undetermined. The CDR3 sequence is 18 residues long. Germline loops: CDR1 SGHAT, CDR2 FQNNGV. Trimming left V 5 bases short and J 5 bases short, with 24 bases between.

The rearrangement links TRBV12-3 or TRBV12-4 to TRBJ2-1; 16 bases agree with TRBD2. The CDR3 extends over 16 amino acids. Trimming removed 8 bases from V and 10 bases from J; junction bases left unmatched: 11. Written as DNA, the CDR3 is TGTGCCAGCGGTGCCGGGACTAGCGGGGGGGCAAGGGAGCAGTTCTTC. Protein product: CASGAGTSGGAREQFF.

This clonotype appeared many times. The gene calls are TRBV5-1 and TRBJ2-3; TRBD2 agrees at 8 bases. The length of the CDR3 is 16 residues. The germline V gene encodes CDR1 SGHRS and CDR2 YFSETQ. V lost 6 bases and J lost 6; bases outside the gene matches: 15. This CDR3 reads CASTKGVAGGSDTQYF. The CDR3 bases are TGCGCCAGCACCAAGGGCGTGGCGGGGGGCTCGGATACGCAGTATTTT.

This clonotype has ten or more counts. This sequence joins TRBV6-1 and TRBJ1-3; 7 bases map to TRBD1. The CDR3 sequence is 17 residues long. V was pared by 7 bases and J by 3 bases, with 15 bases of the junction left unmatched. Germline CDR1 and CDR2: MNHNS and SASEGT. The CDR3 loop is CASKEGTDIRVGNTIYF. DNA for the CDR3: TGTGCCAGCAAGGAGGGGACAGACATCAGGGTTGGAAACACCATATATTTT.

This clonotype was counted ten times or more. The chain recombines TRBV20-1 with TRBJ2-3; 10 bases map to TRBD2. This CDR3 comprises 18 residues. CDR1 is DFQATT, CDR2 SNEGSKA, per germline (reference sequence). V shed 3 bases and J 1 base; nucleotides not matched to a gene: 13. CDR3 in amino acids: CSARGPILAGAGTDTQYF. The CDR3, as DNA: TGCAGTGCTAGGGGGCCTATTCTAGCGGGGGCCGGCACAGATACGCAGTATTTT.

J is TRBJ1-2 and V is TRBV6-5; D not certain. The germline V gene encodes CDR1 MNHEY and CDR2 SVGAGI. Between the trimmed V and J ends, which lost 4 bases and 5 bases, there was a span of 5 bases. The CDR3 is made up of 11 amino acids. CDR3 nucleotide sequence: TGTGCCAGCAGTTCCCCTTATGGCTACACCTTC. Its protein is CASSSPYGYTF.

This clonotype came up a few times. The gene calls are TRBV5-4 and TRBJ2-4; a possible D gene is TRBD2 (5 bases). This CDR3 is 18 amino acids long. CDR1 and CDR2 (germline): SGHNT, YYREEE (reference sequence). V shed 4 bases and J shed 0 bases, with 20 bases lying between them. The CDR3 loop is CASSPGLVDSLAKNIQYF. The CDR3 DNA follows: TGTGCCAGCAGCCCCGGACTGGTTGACTCGCTAGCCAAAAACATTCAGTACTTC.

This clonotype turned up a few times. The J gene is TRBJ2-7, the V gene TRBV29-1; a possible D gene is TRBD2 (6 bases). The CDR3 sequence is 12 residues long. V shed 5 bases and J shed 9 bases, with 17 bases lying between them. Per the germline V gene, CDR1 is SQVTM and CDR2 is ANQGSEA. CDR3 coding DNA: TGCAGCGTTTCAAGGGGCCCCGGGGGGCAGTACTTC. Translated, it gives CSVSRGPGGQYF.